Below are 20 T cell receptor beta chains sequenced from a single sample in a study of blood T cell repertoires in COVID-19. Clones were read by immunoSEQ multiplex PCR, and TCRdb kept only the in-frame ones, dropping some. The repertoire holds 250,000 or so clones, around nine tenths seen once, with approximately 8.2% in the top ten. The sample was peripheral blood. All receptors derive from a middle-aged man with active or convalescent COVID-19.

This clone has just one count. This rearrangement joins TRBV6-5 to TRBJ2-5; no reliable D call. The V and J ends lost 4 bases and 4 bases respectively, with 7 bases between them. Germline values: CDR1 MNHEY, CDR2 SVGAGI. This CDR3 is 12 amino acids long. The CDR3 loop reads CASSSGGETQYF. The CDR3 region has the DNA TGTGCCAGCAGTTCCGGCGGAGAGACCCAGTACTTC.

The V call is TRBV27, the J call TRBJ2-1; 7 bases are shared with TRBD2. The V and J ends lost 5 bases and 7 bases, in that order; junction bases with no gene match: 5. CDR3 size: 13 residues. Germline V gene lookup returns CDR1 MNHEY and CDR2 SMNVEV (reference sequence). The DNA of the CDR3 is TGTGCCAGCAGTGCCCGACTAGCTAATGAGCAGTTCTTC. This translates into CASSARLANEQFF.

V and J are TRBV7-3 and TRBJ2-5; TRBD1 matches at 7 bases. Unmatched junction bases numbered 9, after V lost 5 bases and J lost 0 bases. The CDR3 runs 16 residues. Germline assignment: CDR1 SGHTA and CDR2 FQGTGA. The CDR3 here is CASSQTGAMYQETQYF. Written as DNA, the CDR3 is TGTGCCAGCAGCCAAACAGGGGCGATGTACCAAGAGACCCAGTACTTC. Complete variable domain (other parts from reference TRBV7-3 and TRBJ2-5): GAGVSQTPSNKVTEKGKYVELRCDPISGHTALYWYRQSLGQGPEFLIYFQGTGAADDSGLPNDRFFAVRPEGSVSTLKIQRTERGDSAVYLCASSQTGAMYQETQYFGPGTRLLVL.

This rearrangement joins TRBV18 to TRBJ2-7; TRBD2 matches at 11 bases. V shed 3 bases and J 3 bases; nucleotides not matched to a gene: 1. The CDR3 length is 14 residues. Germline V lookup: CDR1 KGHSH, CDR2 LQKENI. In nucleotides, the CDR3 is TGTGCCAGCTCACCGGGACTAGCGGACTACGAGCAGTACTTC. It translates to CASSPGLADYEQYF. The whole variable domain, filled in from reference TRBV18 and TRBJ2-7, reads NAGVMQNPRHLVRRRGQEARLRCSPMKGHSHVYWYRQLPEEGLKFMVYLQKENIIDESGMPKERFSAEFPKEGPSILRIQQVVRGDSAAYFCASSPGLADYEQYFGPGTRLTVT.

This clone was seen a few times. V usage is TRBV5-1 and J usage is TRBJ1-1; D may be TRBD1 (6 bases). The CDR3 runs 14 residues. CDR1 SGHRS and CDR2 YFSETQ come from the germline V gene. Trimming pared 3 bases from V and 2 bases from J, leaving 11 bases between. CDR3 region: CASSYGQTNTEAFF. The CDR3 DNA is TGCGCCAGCAGCTACGGACAGACAAACACTGAAGCTTTCTTT.

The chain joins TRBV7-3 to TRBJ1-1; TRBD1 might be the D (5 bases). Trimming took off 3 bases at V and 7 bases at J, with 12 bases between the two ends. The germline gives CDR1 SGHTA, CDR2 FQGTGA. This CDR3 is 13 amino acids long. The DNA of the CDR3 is TGTGCCAGCAGCTTGGGTGACAGTCGTGAAGCTTTCTTT. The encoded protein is CASSLGDSREAFF.

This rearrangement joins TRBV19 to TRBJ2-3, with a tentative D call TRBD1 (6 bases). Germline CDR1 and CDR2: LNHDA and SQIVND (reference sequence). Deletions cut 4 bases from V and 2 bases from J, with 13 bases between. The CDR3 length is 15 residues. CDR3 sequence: CASSTSGQDTDTQYF. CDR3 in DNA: TGTGCCAGTAGTACATCGGGACAAGACACAGATACGCAGTATTTT.

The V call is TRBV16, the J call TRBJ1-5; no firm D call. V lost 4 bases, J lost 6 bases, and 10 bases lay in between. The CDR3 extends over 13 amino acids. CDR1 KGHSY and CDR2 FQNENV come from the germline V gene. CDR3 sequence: CASSPQRGQPQHF. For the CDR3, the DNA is TGTGCCAGCAGCCCACAGCGGGGTCAGCCCCAGCATTTT. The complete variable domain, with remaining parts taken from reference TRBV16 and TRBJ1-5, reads GEEVAQTPKHLVRGEGQKAKLYCAPIKGHSYVFWYQQVLKNEFKFLISFQNENVFDETGMPKERFSAKCLPNSPCSLEIQATKLEDSAVYFCASSPQRGQPQHFGDGTRLSIL.

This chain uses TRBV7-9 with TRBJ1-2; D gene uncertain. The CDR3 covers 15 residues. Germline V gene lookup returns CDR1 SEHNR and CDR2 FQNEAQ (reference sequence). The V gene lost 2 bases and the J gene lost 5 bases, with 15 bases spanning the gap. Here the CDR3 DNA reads TGTGCCAGCAGCTTACCAGCCGAGGGTGGGTATGGCTACACCTTC. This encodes CASSLPAEGGYGYTF.

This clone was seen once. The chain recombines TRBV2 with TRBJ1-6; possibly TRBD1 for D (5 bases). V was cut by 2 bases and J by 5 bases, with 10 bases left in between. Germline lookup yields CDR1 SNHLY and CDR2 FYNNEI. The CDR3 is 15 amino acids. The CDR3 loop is CASSEQGADNSPLHF. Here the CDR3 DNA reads TGTGCCAGCAGTGAACAGGGTGCGGATAATTCACCCCTCCACTTT.

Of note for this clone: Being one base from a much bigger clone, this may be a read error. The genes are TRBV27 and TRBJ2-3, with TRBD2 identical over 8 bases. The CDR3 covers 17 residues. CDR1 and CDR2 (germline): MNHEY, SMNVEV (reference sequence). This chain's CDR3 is CASSLSSGSGSTNTQYF. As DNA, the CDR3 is TGTGCCAGCAGTTTATCGAGCGGGAGCGGGAGCACAAATACGCAGTATTTT.

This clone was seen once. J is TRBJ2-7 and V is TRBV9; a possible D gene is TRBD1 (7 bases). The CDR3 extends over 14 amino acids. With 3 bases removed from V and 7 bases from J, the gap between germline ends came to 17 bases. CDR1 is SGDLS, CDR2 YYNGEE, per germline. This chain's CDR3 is CASSAGDSDFEQYF. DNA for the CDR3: TGTGCCAGCAGCGCGGGGGACAGTGATTTTGAGCAGTACTTC.

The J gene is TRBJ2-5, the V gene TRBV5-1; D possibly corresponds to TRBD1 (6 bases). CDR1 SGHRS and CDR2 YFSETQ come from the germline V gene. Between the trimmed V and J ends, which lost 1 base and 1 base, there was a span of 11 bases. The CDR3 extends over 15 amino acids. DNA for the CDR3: TGCGCCAGCAGCTTGAGTGGACAGCTCCAAGAGACCCAGTACTTC. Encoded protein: CASSLSGQLQETQYF.

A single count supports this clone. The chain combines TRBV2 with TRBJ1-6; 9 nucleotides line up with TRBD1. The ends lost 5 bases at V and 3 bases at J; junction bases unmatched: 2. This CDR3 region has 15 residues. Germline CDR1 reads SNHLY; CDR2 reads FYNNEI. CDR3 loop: CASSPDRGYNSPLHF. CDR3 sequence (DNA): TGTGCCAGCAGTCCGGACAGGGGCTATAATTCACCCCTCCACTTT.

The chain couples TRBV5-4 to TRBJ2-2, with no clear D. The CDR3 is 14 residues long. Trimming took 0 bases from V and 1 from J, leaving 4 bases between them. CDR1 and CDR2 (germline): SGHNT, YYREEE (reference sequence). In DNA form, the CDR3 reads TGTGCCAGCAGCTTGGAACAGAACACCGGGGAGCTGTTTTTT. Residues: CASSLEQNTGELFF. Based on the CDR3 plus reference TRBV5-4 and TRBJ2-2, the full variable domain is ETGVTQSPTHLIKTRGQQVTLRCSSQSGHNTVSWYQQALGQGPQFIFQYYREEENGRGNFPPRFSGLQFPNYSSELNVNALELDDSALYLCASSLEQNTGELFFGEGSRLTVL.

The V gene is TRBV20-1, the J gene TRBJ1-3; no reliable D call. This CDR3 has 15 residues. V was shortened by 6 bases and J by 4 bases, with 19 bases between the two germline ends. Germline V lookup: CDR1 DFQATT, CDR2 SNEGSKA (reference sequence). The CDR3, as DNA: TGCAGTGCCAGTAGATCTGCCTCGGTGGGAAACACCATATATTTT. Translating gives CSASRSASVGNTIYF.

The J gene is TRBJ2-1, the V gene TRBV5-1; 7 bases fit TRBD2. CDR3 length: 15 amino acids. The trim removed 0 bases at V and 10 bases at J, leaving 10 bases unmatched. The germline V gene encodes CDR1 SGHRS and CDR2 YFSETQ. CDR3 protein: CASSLESSGTSEQFF. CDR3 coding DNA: TGCGCCAGCAGCTTGGAGTCTAGCGGTACTTCCGAGCAGTTCTTC.

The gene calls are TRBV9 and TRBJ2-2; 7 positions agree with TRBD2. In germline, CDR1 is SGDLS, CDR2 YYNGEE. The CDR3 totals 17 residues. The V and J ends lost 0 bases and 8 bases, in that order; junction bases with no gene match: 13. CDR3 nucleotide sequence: TGTGCCAGCAGCGTAGCTGCCGGGGAGGGGAGACAGGGGGAGCTGTTTTTT. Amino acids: CASSVAAGEGRQGELFF.

CDR3 amino acids: CASSEGGRGEKLFF. CDR3 coding DNA: TGTGCCAGCAGTGAGGGGGGGCGCGGTGAAAAACTGTTTTTT. V usage is TRBV2 and J usage is TRBJ1-4; possible D gene TRBD1, 6 bases. The CDR3 loop spans 14 amino acids. V was shortened by 3 bases and J by 7 bases, with 12 bases between the two germline ends. Per the germline V gene, CDR1 is SNHLY and CDR2 is FYNNEI.

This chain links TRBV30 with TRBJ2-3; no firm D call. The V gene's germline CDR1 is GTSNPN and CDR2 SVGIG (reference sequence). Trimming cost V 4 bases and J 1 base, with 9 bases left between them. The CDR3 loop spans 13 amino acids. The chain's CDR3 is CAWNTFGTDTQYF. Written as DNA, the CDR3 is TGTGCCTGGAACACCTTCGGCACAGATACGCAGTATTTT.